The 17 T cell receptor beta chains reported below all come from one sample, sequenced in a study of OX40 agonist ivuxolimab in advanced cancers. Using immunoSEQ multiplex PCR, the repertoire was profiled, and TCRdb retains in-frame clones only, with some absent. The sample has around 76,000 clones, roughly 82% seen once. Specimen: CD4+ or CD8+ T cells sorted from blood, collected in a trial of the OX40 agonist ivuxolimab. The origin of the receptors is an adult with an advanced solid tumor such as melanoma, head and neck, liver or kidney cancer.

The gene calls are TRBV4-1 and TRBJ1-2, with TRBD1 matching over 9 bases. Germline values: CDR1 MGHRA, CDR2 YSYEKL. V shed 0 bases, J shed 4 bases, and the junction held 15 bases outside the gene matches. CDR3 length: 19 amino acids. The CDR3, as DNA: TGCGCCAGCAGCCAAGATGGTCGGAGGGCTAGACAGGGGGGCTATGGCTACACCTTC. This gives the protein CASSQDGRRARQGGYGYTF.

This clone occurred once. The rearrangement joins TRBV6-1 to TRBJ1-6; D is ambiguous. Trimming shortened V by 2 bases and J by 0 bases, and 8 bases separated the two germline ends. CDR1 is MNHNS, CDR2 SASEGT, per germline. This CDR3 region has 16 residues. CDR3 bases: TGTGCCAGCAGTGAAATTTGGAGCTCCTATAATTCACCCCTCCACTTT. This gives the protein CASSEIWSSYNSPLHF.

The chain uses TRBV14 and TRBJ2-5, with unresolved D. CDR3 length: 13 residues. V lost 4 bases to trimming and J lost 2 bases, with 8 bases between them. Germline CDR1 and CDR2: SGHDN and FVKESK. CDR3 region: CASSLLGQETQYF. As DNA, the CDR3 is TGTGCCAGCAGCCTCCTGGGGCAAGAGACCCAGTACTTC.

In this sample, this clone turned up a few times. The V and J genes are TRBV19 and TRBJ1-1; TRBD1 aligns across 8 bases. Looked up from germline, CDR1 is LNHDA and CDR2 is SQIVND (reference sequence). With 3 bases clipped from V and 7 bases from J, the junction kept 16 bases outside the gene matches. CDR3 length: 17 amino acids. Here the CDR3 reads CASSIFSGGARWSEAFF. The CDR3 nucleotides read TGTGCCAGTAGTATTTTTTCAGGGGGCGCGAGATGGAGTGAAGCTTTCTTT. Full variable domain (remainder filled in from reference TRBV19 and TRBJ1-1): DGGITQSPKYLFRKEGQNVTLSCEQNLNHDAMYWYRQDPGQGLRLIYYSQIVNDFQKGDIAEGYSVSREKKESFPLTVTSAQKNPTAFYLCASSIFSGGARWSEAFFGQGTRLTVV.

This clone was observed a single time. The V gene is TRBV18, the J gene TRBJ2-7; possibly TRBD1 for D (6 bases). V was shortened by 3 bases and J by 5 bases, with 17 bases between the two germline ends. Looked up from germline, CDR1 is KGHSH and CDR2 is LQKENI. This CDR3 is 15 amino acids long. CDR3 sequence reads: CASSPRQESGDEQYF. In DNA, the CDR3 is TGTGCCAGCTCACCGCGACAGGAAAGTGGGGACGAGCAGTACTTC.

The rearrangement joins TRBV27 to TRBJ2-5; 11 bases are a match to TRBD1. The junction had 5 bases not matched to a gene; V was cut back by 5 bases and J by 6 bases. The germline gives CDR1 MNHEY, CDR2 SMNVEV (reference sequence). CDR3 size: 14 residues. The CDR3 coding sequence is TGTGCCAGCAGTCGGACAGGGGGCCGACAGACCCAGTACTTC. It yields the protein CASSRTGGRQTQYF.

This clone occurred a few times. The chain links TRBV2 to TRBJ2-7; the D is unclear. This CDR3 spans 14 amino acids. Looked up from germline, CDR1 is SNHLY and CDR2 is FYNNEI. Trimming shortened V by 9 bases and J by 2 bases, and 17 bases separated the two germline ends. The chain's CDR3 is CASERSYTAYEQYF. The DNA of the CDR3 is TGTGCCAGTGAGAGGTCGTACACGGCCTACGAGCAGTACTTC.

The chain employs TRBV7-2 and TRBJ1-3, with D possibly TRBD1 on 6 matching bases. This CDR3 spans 15 amino acids. CDR1 and CDR2 (germline): SGHTA, FQGNSA. The V gene lost 2 bases and the J gene lost 4 bases, with 12 bases spanning the gap. The CDR3 here is CASSLQGMRGNTIYF. For the CDR3, the DNA is TGTGCCAGCAGCTTACAGGGGATGCGGGGAAACACCATATATTTT. Using reference TRBV7-2 and TRBJ1-3 for the parts outside the CDR3, the full variable domain is GAGVSQSPSNKVTEKGKDVELRCDPISGHTALYWYRQSLGQGLEFLIYFQGNSAPDKSGLPSDRFSAERTGGSVSTLTIQRTQQEDSAVYLCASSLQGMRGNTIYFGEGSWLTVV.

The gene calls are TRBV7-2 and TRBJ1-2; maybe TRBD1 (5 bases). V dropped 3 bases and J dropped 0 bases, with 11 bases sitting between them. There are 15 residues in the CDR3. Per germline, CDR1 SGHTA and CDR2 FQGNSA. The CDR3 spells CASSLFRQSNYGYTF. The CDR3 region has the DNA TGTGCCAGCAGCTTGTTCAGACAGTCTAACTATGGCTACACCTTC.

This clone occurred a few times. The chain links TRBV5-8 to TRBJ1-6; 12 positions match TRBD1. The V gene's germline CDR1 is SGHTS and CDR2 YDEGEE. The CDR3 extends over 13 amino acids. Trimming took 6 bases from V and 10 from J; bases not matched to a gene: 2. In DNA, the CDR3 is TGTGCCAGCACTGGGACAGGGGGCTCACCCCTCCACTTT. It translates to CASTGTGGSPLHF. The variable domain in full, with the rest retrieved from reference TRBV5-8 and TRBJ1-6, is EAGVTQSPTHLIKTRGQQATLRCSPISGHTSVYWYQQALGLGLQFLLWYDEGEERNRGNFPPRFSGRQFPNYSSELNVNALELEDSALYLCASTGTGGSPLHFGNGTRLTVT.

The V and J genes are TRBV7-9 and TRBJ1-5, with no clear D. V gave up 1 base and J gave up 7 bases, with 8 bases separating them. Germline V gene lookup returns CDR1 SEHNR and CDR2 FQNEAQ (reference sequence). This CDR3 region has 13 residues. CDR3 sequence (DNA): TGTGCCAGCAGCTTAGGGCCGGGGCAGCCCCAGCATTTT. The encoded protein is CASSLGPGQPQHF.

This clone came up a few times. This chain connects TRBV14 to TRBJ1-1; a possible D gene is TRBD1 (5 bases). The CDR3 totals 13 residues. CDR1 SGHDN and CDR2 FVKESK come from the germline V gene. V lost 3 bases and J 3 bases, leaving 8 bases between the germline ends. The CDR3 sequence: CASSQWTHTEAFF. In DNA form, the CDR3 reads TGTGCCAGCAGCCAGTGGACACACACTGAAGCTTTCTTT.

This chain joins TRBV19 and TRBJ1-5; tentative D call: TRBD1 (5 bases). Germline CDR1 reads LNHDA; CDR2 reads SQIVND (reference sequence). The CDR3 has 15 residues. V was clipped by 9 bases and J by 6 bases, with 21 bases between them. The CDR3 nucleotides read TGTGCCAGCGACGGAATGGGACGGATGGGTCAGCCCCAGCATTTT. Translation gives CASDGMGRMGQPQHF.

The gene calls are TRBV6-1 and TRBJ2-1; D is unresolved. CDR3 length equals 12 residues. The V and J ends lost 3 bases and 7 bases respectively, with 7 bases between them. The germline V gene encodes CDR1 MNHNS and CDR2 SASEGT. The CDR3 reads CASSDRPNEQFF. CDR3 nucleotides: TGTGCCAGCAGTGATAGACCTAATGAGCAGTTCTTC.

This clone was seen a single time. The V call is TRBV18, the J call TRBJ1-1; 7 bases agree with TRBD1. CDR3 length: 13 amino acids. With 2 bases clipped from V and 4 bases from J, the junction kept 1 base outside the gene matches. Germline CDR1 KGHSH, CDR2 LQKENI. Written as DNA, the CDR3 is TGTGCCAGCTCACCAGCAGGGGGCACTGAAGCTTTCTTT. It codes for CASSPAGGTEAFF.

V and J are TRBV10-3 and TRBJ2-3; 12 bases match TRBD1. CDR3 length: 15 amino acids. The germline gives CDR1 ENHRY, CDR2 SYGVKD. J lost 6 bases, V lost 8 bases, and 9 bases had no gene match. CDR3 nucleotides: TGTGCCATCCGGGAGGGGACAGGGGGCTTTGATACGCAGTATTTT. Its translation is CAIREGTGGFDTQYF.

This chain uses TRBV7-2 with TRBJ2-7, with a tentative D call TRBD2 (7 bases). Germline V lookup: CDR1 SGHTA, CDR2 FQGNSA. The CDR3 contains 16 residues. The V end was cut by 5 bases, the J end by 0 bases, with 17 bases between. The CDR3 nucleotides read TGTGCCAGCAGCCGTAGAGGGGGAGGGGGCTCCTACGAGCAGTACTTC. It translates to CASSRRGGGGSYEQYF.